This is a list of T cell receptor beta chains from one sample in a study of OX40 agonist ivuxolimab in advanced cancers. Here immunoSEQ multiplex PCR was the method, and the copy in TCRdb shows in-frame clones only, minus some. Counted here are 55,000 to 65,000 clones, about 90% occurring once; the ten biggest clones make up 11% to 15%. Sequencing used CD4+ or CD8+ T cells sorted from blood, obtained in a trial of the OX40 agonist ivuxolimab. The receptors here all came from an adult with an advanced solid tumor such as melanoma, head and neck, liver or kidney cancer. Each CDR3 is given with its conserved first and last residue. Fields, in order: CDR3 protein, CDR3 DNA, CDR3 length, V gene, D gene, J gene. D genes are given only for firm matches.

CDR3: CASSHTKNTEAFF; DNA: TGTGCCAGCTCACATACAAAGAACACTGAAGCTTTCTTT; length: 13; V: TRBV18; D: NA; J: TRBJ1-1
CDR3: CASSLTGRSTGELFF; DNA: TGTGCCAGCAGCTTAACAGGGAGGTCCACCGGGGAGCTGTTTTTT; length: 15; V: TRBV7-9; D: NA; J: TRBJ2-2
CDR3: CATSLWTGALVKKLFF; DNA: TGTGCCACCAGCTTATGGACGGGGGCGTTGGTTAAAAAACTGTTTTTT; length: 16; V: TRBV15; D: NA; J: TRBJ1-4
CDR3: CASSGFFVENTQYF; DNA: TGTGCCAGCAGCGGGTTTTTTGTGGAGAATACGCAGTATTTT; length: 14; V: TRBV7-2; D: NA; J: TRBJ2-3
CDR3: CASSPQRDYEQYF; DNA: TGTGCCAGCTCACCCCAGCGGGACTACGAGCAGTACTTC; length: 13; V: TRBV18; D: TRBD2; J: TRBJ2-7
CDR3: CATRLAALLGNEQFF; DNA: TGTGCCACTAGACTAGCGGCCCTCCTCGGTAATGAGCAGTTCTTC; length: 15; V: TRBV6-5; D: TRBD2; J: TRBJ2-1
CDR3: CASSLDYNEQFF; DNA: TGTGCCAGCAGCTTGGACTACAATGAGCAGTTCTTC; length: 12; V: TRBV5-4; D: NA; J: TRBJ2-1
CDR3: CASSTEEGGETQYF; DNA: TGTGCCAGCAGTACAGAGGAGGGAGGGGAGACCCAGTACTTC; length: 14; V: TRBV27; D: TRBD2; J: TRBJ2-5
CDR3: CASKAGGPTDTQYF; DNA: TGCGCCAGCAAAGCGGGAGGGCCCACAGATACGCAGTATTTT; length: 14; V: TRBV5-1; D: TRBD2; J: TRBJ2-3
CDR3: CASSDLAGTLSTDTQYF; DNA: TGTGCCAGCAGTGATTTAGCGGGAACCCTTAGCACAGATACGCAGTATTTT; length: 17; V: TRBV2; D: TRBD2; J: TRBJ2-3
CDR3: CASAPGTSGRGGVEVMKETQYF; DNA: TGTGCCAGCGCTCCCGGGACTAGCGGGAGGGGAGGGGTCGAGGTGATGAAAGAGACCCAGTACTTC; length: 22; V: TRBV28; D: TRBD2; J: TRBJ2-5
CDR3: CASSLDHSDYEQYF; DNA: TGCGCCAGCAGCTTGGACCATAGTGACTACGAGCAGTACTTC; length: 14; V: TRBV5-1; D: NA; J: TRBJ2-7
CDR3: CASSGGQAVGETQYF; DNA: TGTGCCAGCAGTGGGGGACAGGCTGTAGGAGAGACCCAGTACTTC; length: 15; V: TRBV2; D: TRBD1; J: TRBJ2-5